This TCR beta chain was sequenced for a study of glioma-infiltrating T cells after dendritic cell vaccination. For the study at large: Monocyte-derived dendritic cells, cultured seven days with IL-4 and GM-CSF, were pulsed with autologous tumor lysate.

Data came from immunoSEQ multiplex PCR; TCRdb stores just in-frame clones and leaves some out. The data contain about 65,000 clones, about nine tenths of them singletons. V dropped 7 bases and J dropped 1 base, with 17 bases sitting between them. The CDR3 has 16 amino acids. CDR1 is SNHLY, CDR2 FYNNEI, per germline. Described time point: after dendritic cell vaccination, including at tumor progression/relapse. Fresh-frozen tumor tissue and more than two years of survival data were available for all. Blood PBMC samples: pre-vaccination, two weeks post third vaccination, and at tumor progression. V is TRBV2 and J is TRBJ1-5; tentative D call: TRBD1 (5 bases). The TCR comes from a human donor with glioblastoma. Sequences were derived from blood, sampled after dendritic cell vaccination. The CDR3 reads CASTPGGRGSNQPQHF. CDR3 DNA sequence: TGTGCCAGCACACCAGGAGGGAGGGGAAGCAATCAGCCCCAGCATTTT. The full variable domain, with the rest looked up from reference TRBV2 and TRBJ1-5, is EPEVTQTPSHQVTQMGQEVILRCVPISNHLYFYWYRQILGQKVEFLVSFYNNEISEKSEIFDDQFSVERPDGSNFTLKIRSTKLEDSAMYFCASTPGGRGSNQPQHFGDGTRLSIL.